This T cell receptor (beta chain) came from a study of shared clonotypes between healthy human individuals. TCRdb keeps only in-frame clones here, not all; method: immunoSEQ multiplex PCR. Of under 600,000 clones in the sample, about 80% were seen once. CDR3 length equals 14 residues. V lost 0 bases, J lost 11 bases, and 7 bases stayed unmatched. Germline lookup yields CDR1 MNHNS and CDR2 SASEGT. V gene TRBV6-1 combines with J gene TRBJ2-3, with TRBD1 matching 8 bases. The sample was PBMCs. The sequence came from a woman aged 35 to 49 in good health. Some clones in this sample may be carry-over from other donors' samples. The chain's CDR3 is CASSEAWGGTGQYF. CDR3 coding DNA: TGTGCCAGCAGTGAAGCGTGGGGTGGGACAGGGCAGTATTTT.